The rows below give T cell receptor beta chains drawn from one sample of a study of blood T cells in healthy people across ages. TCRdb redid the calling of the 5' RACE reads with MiXCR, one entry per CDR3 protein. The data hold approximately 1,000,000 distinct CDR3 sequences, with 35% to 50% observed a single time. The sample comprised blood. These receptors all come from a woman aged 55-69 years in good health. Each CDR3 is given with its conserved first and last residue. A D gene is named only where the DNA matches it firmly. Size is stated for part of the rows, as once, few or many counts, or as a class when the clone is expanded.

j_gene,v_gene,d_gene,abundance,CDR3nt,CDR3aa
TRBJ1-4,TRBV27,.,.,TGTGCCAGCAGTTTAAGCGGCATCCTTAATGAAAAACTGTTTTTT,CASSLSGILNEKLFF
TRBJ2-3,TRBV29-1,.,few,TGCAGCGTCCTCGGGGGGCCCCTCACAGATACGCAGTATTTT,CSVLGGPLTDTQYF
TRBJ2-6,TRBV5-1,.,few,TGCGCCAGTAGCTTGTTTGGCGACAGAATCCGATCTGGGGCCAACGTCCTGACTTTC,CASSLFGDRIRSGANVLTF
TRBJ2-4,TRBV2,.,few,TGTGCCAGCAGTGACAGGGGTGGAAACATTCAGTACTTC,CASSDRGGNIQYF
TRBJ2-7,TRBV4-1,TRBD1,.,TGCGCCAGCAGCCAAGATCTTGGCGGACAGGGGGCCTACGAGCAGTACTTC,CASSQDLGGQGAYEQYF
TRBJ1-5,TRBV27,.,.,TGTGCCAGCACCCCATCCGGACAAAACAATCAGCCCCAGCATTTT,CASTPSGQNNQPQHF
TRBJ1-4,TRBV5-1,TRBD1,few,TGCGCCAGCAGCCCGGGACAGGCGAGCGAAAAACTGTTTTTT,CASSPGQASEKLFF
TRBJ2-6,TRBV13,TRBD1,.,TGTGCCAGCAGCTTAGGTCAGGGGGCGCCTGGGGCCAACGTCCTGACTTTC,CASSLGQGAPGANVLTF
TRBJ2-1,TRBV29-1,.,few,TGCAGCGTTCAGACAGGCAACCCCTCCTACAATGAGCAGTTCTTC,CSVQTGNPSYNEQFF
TRBJ2-7,TRBV5-1,.,few,TGCGCCAGCAGCTTGAGGACTGGCGGGGCCTACGAGCAGTACTTC,CASSLRTGGAYEQYF
TRBJ2-5,TRBV20-1,TRBD2,.,TGCAGTGCGTTAGCGGGAGGAGAGACCCAGTACTTC,CSALAGGETQYF
TRBJ2-1,TRBV2,TRBD1,.,TGTGCCAGCAGGGACCCGGGACAGGGGGCGGGTGAGCAGTTCTTC,CASRDPGQGAGEQFF
TRBJ2-1,TRBV5-1,.,few,TGCGCCAGCAGCTTGGAGGGGTCTGGTAATGAGCAGTTCTTC,CASSLEGSGNEQFF
TRBJ1-1,TRBV4-3,.,.,TGCGCCAGCAGCCAAGTCGACCGCACTGAAGCTTTCTTT,CASSQVDRTEAFF
TRBJ2-7,TRBV9,.,.,TGTGCCAGCAGCGTCGACTGGGGATTAGGGGAGCAGTACTTC,CASSVDWGLGEQYF
TRBJ2-3,TRBV5-1,.,.,TGCGCCAGCAGCTTGGATGGGGGGCCAAACAAGGCAGATACGCAGTATTTT,CASSLDGGPNKADTQYF
TRBJ2-7,TRBV6-4,TRBD2,.,TGTGCCAGCAGTACTCTAGCGGGAGCGGGCAATGAGCAGTACTTC,CASSTLAGAGNEQYF
TRBJ2-1,TRBV20-1,.,few,TGCAGTGCTAGAGTCCGGGAGACCGTTATCGACAATGAGCAGTTCTTC,CSARVRETVIDNEQFF
TRBJ2-3,TRBV3-1,TRBD2,.,TGTGCCAGCAGACGCGGACTAGCGGGAGGGAAGACAGATACGCAGTATTTT,CASRRGLAGGKTDTQYF
TRBJ2-3,TRBV12-3/TRBV12-4,TRBD2,many,TGTGCCAGCAGTCCTAGCGGGTTGGATACGCAGTATTTT,CASSPSGLDTQYF
TRBJ2-7,TRBV5-5,.,.,TGTGCCAGCAGTGCCTGTGAGGGTACCTCCTACGAGCAGTACTTC,CASSACEGTSYEQYF
TRBJ1-2,TRBV27,TRBD1,few,TGTGCCAGCAGTTTTGGTTCGGGGACAGGGAAGGGCTACACCTTC,CASSFGSGTGKGYTF
TRBJ2-5,TRBV10-2,.,.,TGCGCCAGCAGTGAGTTGGGGTACCAAGAGACCCAGTACTTC,CASSELGYQETQYF
TRBJ2-7,TRBV20-1,.,few,TGCAGTGCTAGAGGCCGGGACTCCTTCTACGAGCAGTACTTC,CSARGRDSFYEQYF
TRBJ1-1,TRBV12-3/TRBV12-4,.,.,TGTGCCAGCAGTTTAGGGCACGGAGCTTTCTTT,CASSLGHGAFF
TRBJ2-3,TRBV28,.,.,TGTGCCAGCAGGACAGGCGGGACTAGCACAGATACGCAGTATTTT,CASRTGGTSTDTQYF
TRBJ2-5,TRBV20-1,.,.,TGCAGTGCTACCCCGGGAAGGATAGAGACCCAGTACTTC,CSATPGRIETQYF
TRBJ1-2,TRBV10-3,.,many,TGTGCCATCAGTGACTCAGGTGAAGCTAACTATGGCTACACCTTC,CAISDSGEANYGYTF
TRBJ2-2,TRBV15,.,.,TGTGCCACCAGCAGAGATTCTGTGCCCGGGGAGCTGTTTTTT,CATSRDSVPGELFF
TRBJ2-2,TRBV25-1,TRBD2,once,TGTGCCAGCCTAGCGGGAGTAGGGTTCACCGGGGAGCTGTTTTTT,CASLAGVGFTGELFF
TRBJ2-3,TRBV27,TRBD1,many,TGTGCCAGCAGTTTCGGGAACAGGGGACGTGGAGATACGCAGTATTTT,CASSFGNRGRGDTQYF
TRBJ2-3,TRBV27,TRBD1,few,TGTGCCAGCAGAGAACAGGGGAGAGATACGCAGTATTTT,CASREQGRDTQYF
TRBJ2-1,TRBV12-3/TRBV12-4,TRBD1,.,TGTGCCAGCAGTTTCGCAGGGGGCCCAGGCTCCTACAATGAGCAGTTCTTC,CASSFAGGPGSYNEQFF
TRBJ2-1,TRBV28,.,.,TGTGCCAGCAGCTGGTGGCTAGCTGGAACCTACAATGAGCAGTTCTTC,CASSWWLAGTYNEQFF
TRBJ2-3,TRBV3-1,.,.,TGTGCCAGCAGCCGACTGGACAGACTCACAGATACGCAGTATTTT,CASSRLDRLTDTQYF
TRBJ2-5,TRBV20-1,.,.,TGCAGTGCTAGAGGTCCGTTCGGGGGAGAGACCCAGTACTTC,CSARGPFGGETQYF
TRBJ1-4,TRBV29-1,.,.,TGCAGCGTTGGTAACGCCGCGAGTGAAAAACTGTTTTTT,CSVGNAASEKLFF
TRBJ2-3,TRBV28,TRBD1,.,TGTGCCACCGCAATGACAGGGGAACTTGATACGCAGTATTTT,CATAMTGELDTQYF
TRBJ2-5,TRBV2,TRBD2,few,TGTGCCAGCAGCGGGACTAGCGGGAGCCGTGAGACCCAGTACTTC,CASSGTSGSRETQYF
TRBJ2-1,TRBV10-3,.,.,TGTGCCATCAGTGGGCGTGATGGAAAGCCGGGAAAGCAGTTCTTC,CAISGRDGKPGKQFF
TRBJ2-1,TRBV20-1,.,few,TGCAGTGCTAGAAGGGCCTTGTGGCCGAATGAGCAGTTCTTC,CSARRALWPNEQFF